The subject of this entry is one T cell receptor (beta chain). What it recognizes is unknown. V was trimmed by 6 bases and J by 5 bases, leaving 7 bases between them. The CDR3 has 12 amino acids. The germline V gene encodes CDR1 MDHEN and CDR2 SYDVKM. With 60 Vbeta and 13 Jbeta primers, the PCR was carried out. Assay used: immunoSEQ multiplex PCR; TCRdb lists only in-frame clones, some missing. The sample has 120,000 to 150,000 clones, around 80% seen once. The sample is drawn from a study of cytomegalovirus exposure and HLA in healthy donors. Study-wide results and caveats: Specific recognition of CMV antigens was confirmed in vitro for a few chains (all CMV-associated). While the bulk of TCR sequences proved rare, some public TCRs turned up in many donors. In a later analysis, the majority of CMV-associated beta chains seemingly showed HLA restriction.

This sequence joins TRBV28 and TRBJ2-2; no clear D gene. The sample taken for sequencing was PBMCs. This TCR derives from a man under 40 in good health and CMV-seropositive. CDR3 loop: CASSRDTGELFF. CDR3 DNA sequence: TGTGCCAGCAGCCGCGATACCGGGGAGCTGTTTTTT.